These 29 T cell receptor beta chains share one sample of origin, sequenced in a study of blood T cell repertoires in COVID-19 (dated by TCRdb to 2020 to 2021). The library was obtained by the immunoSEQ multiplex PCR assay. TCRdb re-hosts the immuneACCESS table, in-frame sequences only. Its copies lack some clones; in the studies checked, an unresolved V gene accounts for under half of them, and the cause for the rest is not known. This sample holds about 160,000 clones; around four fifths were observed only once. Of the sample, approximately 2.6% falls within the top ten clones. The sequenced sample was peripheral blood. These receptors originate from a man between 65 and 80 years old with acute or convalescent COVID-19.

This chain joins TRBV11-2 and TRBJ2-7; tentatively, D is TRBD2 (6 bases). This CDR3 region has 14 residues. Per germline, CDR1 SGHAT and CDR2 FQNNGV. Trimming took 7 bases from V and 2 from J, leaving 15 bases between them. CDR3 region: CASTPGGRTYEQYF. The DNA for the CDR3 is TGTGCCAGCACCCCCGGAGGGAGAACCTACGAGCAGTACTTC.

The CDR3 DNA reads as TGTGCCAGCAGTGACAGGCTTGAAGCTTTCTTT. Translating it yields CASSDRLEAFF. The chain links TRBV6-1 to TRBJ1-1; D is ambiguous. The V end was cut by 3 bases, the J end by 7 bases, with 6 bases between. This CDR3 comprises 11 residues. The germline gives CDR1 MNHNS, CDR2 SASEGT.

There are a few counts of this clone. V gene TRBV29-1 combines with J gene TRBJ2-3; 7 nucleotides align to TRBD1. Losses at the gene ends were 4 bases for V and 3 bases for J; bases not matched to a gene: 10. Germline lookup yields CDR1 SQVTM and CDR2 ANQGSEA. CDR3 length: 15 residues. The CDR3 here is CSVVLMDRLTDTQYF. The CDR3, as DNA: TGCAGCGTTGTCCTTATGGACAGGTTGACAGATACGCAGTATTTT.

The CDR3 DNA is TGCAGTGCTAGTCTTCTAGCGGGAGATGAGCAGTACTTC. Its translation is CSASLLAGDEQYF. V and J are TRBV20-1 and TRBJ2-7; 10 positions match TRBD2. V lost 3 bases and J lost 7; bases outside the gene matches: 6. Germline CDR1 and CDR2: DFQATT and SNEGSKA (reference sequence). The CDR3 runs to 13 residues.

The CDR3 DNA is TGTGCCAGCAGCGAAAGACAGGGGGCGCGCTCTGGAAACACCATATATTTT. Translating it yields CASSERQGARSGNTIYF. This sequence joins TRBV28 and TRBJ1-3; 10 positions match TRBD1. The CDR3 covers 17 residues. The germline V gene encodes CDR1 MDHEN and CDR2 SYDVKM. V was pared by 6 bases and J by 0 bases, with 8 bases of the junction left unmatched.

Details on this clone: In this CDR3 the conserved last residue, phenylalanine or tryptophan, is missing, so a read error is likely. The DNA is omitted, as the CDR3 cannot be located on it reliably, and the CDR3 follows TCRdb's listing. The chain couples TRBV5-4 to TRBJ2-7; TRBD2 is the table's D call and was not checked against the DNA. The CDR3 is 14 amino acids long, termini counted. CDR1 and CDR2 (germline): SGHNT, YYREEE (reference sequence). This chain's CDR3 is CASSQRSSGGILTC.

Remarks on this clone: The junction does not match germline at one end; this may be a read error. V is TRBV6-6 and J is TRBJ2-5; TRBD2 aligns across 14 bases. The length of the CDR3 is 17 residues. Germline CDR1 reads MNHNY; CDR2 reads SVGAGI (reference sequence). CDR3 loop: CASRRLAGGNTQESQYF. DNA of the CDR3: TGTGCCAGCAGGCGACTAGCGGGGGGGAATACCCAAGAGTCCCAGTACTTC.

This clone appeared a single time. V gene TRBV3-1 (or the pseudogene TRBV3-2) combines with J gene TRBJ2-1; 8 bases are shared with TRBD1. The V gene's germline CDR1 is LGHDT and CDR2 YNNKEL (reference sequence). V gave up 4 bases and J gave up 4 bases; unmatched junction bases: 12. The length of the CDR3 is 17 residues. CDR3 sequence (DNA): TGTGCCAGCAGCCCTGCCTTCCCGGGACAGGCTTACAATGAGCAGTTCTTC. Protein sequence: CASSPAFPGQAYNEQFF.

The V gene is TRBV5-1, the J gene TRBJ1-4; 9 nucleotides match TRBD1. Per the germline V gene, CDR1 is SGHRS and CDR2 is YFSETQ. The V segment lost 3 bases and the J segment 4 bases; nucleotides outside the gene matches: 4. CDR3 length: 15 residues. The CDR3 protein is CASSSQGAVNEKLFF. In DNA, the CDR3 is TGCGCCAGCAGCTCACAGGGGGCAGTTAATGAAAAACTGTTTTTT.

CDR3 residues: CASSPSAGDYQETQYF. DNA for the CDR3: TGTGCCAGCAGCCCCTCGGCGGGGGATTACCAAGAGACCCAGTACTTC. The chain has TRBV27 and TRBJ2-5; the match to TRBD2 covers 7 bases. The J segment lost 0 bases and the V segment lost 6 bases, leaving 10 bases of the junction unmatched. This CDR3 has 16 amino acids. Germline CDR1 is MNHEY and CDR2 is SMNVEV (reference sequence).

For the CDR3, the DNA is TGTGCCAGCAGTGACGGTGCCACAGGGTTTGGCTCACCCCTCCACTTT. Translating it yields CASSDGATGFGSPLHF. The chain recombines TRBV6-1 with TRBJ1-6, with D possibly TRBD1 on 6 matching bases. Germline V gene lookup returns CDR1 MNHNS and CDR2 SASEGT. V was shortened by 3 bases and J by 10 bases, with 19 bases between the two germline ends. This CDR3 comprises 16 residues.

This chain connects TRBV5-8 to TRBJ1-1; D remains unclear. CDR3 size: 13 residues. Germline V gene data show CDR1 as SGHTS and CDR2 as YDEGEE. V lost 0 bases to trimming and J lost 5 bases, with 8 bases between them. CDR3 DNA: TGTGCCAGCAGCTTGGTGGCGCGGACTGAAGCTTTCTTT. Translating it yields CASSLVARTEAFF.

This clone was recorded a few times. V gene TRBV7-9 combines with J gene TRBJ2-1; D not certain. CDR1 and CDR2 from the germline V gene are SEHNR and FQNEAQ (reference sequence). CDR3 length: 15 amino acids. V was clipped by 1 base and J by 8 bases, with 15 bases between them. CDR3 loop: CASSLVFRGFDEQFF. The CDR3 DNA follows: TGTGCCAGCAGCTTAGTCTTTCGCGGTTTCGATGAGCAGTTCTTC.

The chain joins TRBV28 to TRBJ1-5; no definite D call. This CDR3 region has 14 residues. The germline CDR1 and CDR2 sequences are MDHEN and SYDVKM. V gave up 2 bases and J gave up 7 bases, with 12 bases separating them. CDR3 protein: CASSLPIEGQPQHF. The DNA of the CDR3 is TGTGCCAGCAGTTTACCGATTGAGGGACAGCCCCAGCATTTT.

The rearrangement joins TRBV6-5 to TRBJ2-5; 10 bases map to TRBD2. Trimming took 6 bases from V and 2 from J; bases not matched to a gene: 6. CDR3 length equals 15 residues. Germline V gives CDR1 MNHEY, CDR2 SVGAGI. The CDR3 nucleotides read TGTGCCAGCAGCCTCGGACTAGCGGATCAAGAGACCCAGTACTTC. Translated, it gives CASSLGLADQETQYF.

The V gene is TRBV7-2, the J gene TRBJ1-2; tentatively, D is TRBD1 (6 bases). Between the trimmed V and J ends, which lost 5 bases and 5 bases, there was a span of 15 bases. From germline, CDR1 is SGHTA and CDR2 FQGNSA. This CDR3 comprises 14 residues. The CDR3 coding sequence is TGTGCCAGCAGCCCCCGGGGTAGGGGGTATGGCTACACCTTC. It codes for CASSPRGRGYGYTF.

The chain links TRBV5-1 to TRBJ1-2; TRBD1 agrees at 9 bases. The CDR3 runs 15 residues. Germline values: CDR1 SGHRS, CDR2 YFSETQ. V lost 3 bases to trimming and J lost 6 bases; unmatched junction nucleotides: 9. The CDR3 protein is CASSSFGQGIDGYTF. The CDR3 DNA follows: TGCGCCAGCAGCTCATTCGGACAGGGGATCGATGGCTACACCTTC.

This clone was observed a few times. The rearrangement links TRBV7-6 to TRBJ2-3; 12 bases map to TRBD2. The germline V gene encodes CDR1 SGHVS and CDR2 FNYEAQ. This CDR3 region has 14 residues. With 8 bases clipped from V and 10 bases from J, the junction kept 10 bases outside the gene matches. The CDR3 nucleotides read TGTGCCAGCGAAGGACTAGCGGGGTTGGGTGCGCAGTATTTT. This sequence encodes CASEGLAGLGAQYF.

This chain joins TRBV12-5 and TRBJ2-1; TRBD1 is a possible D gene (6 bases). The ends were cut back, 4 bases at V and 6 bases at J, with 13 bases in the middle. This CDR3 is 14 amino acids long. The germline V gene encodes CDR1 LGHNT and CDR2 FRNRAP. This CDR3 is CASGWGPRGNEQFF. Written as DNA, the CDR3 is TGTGCTAGTGGTTGGGGGCCCAGGGGCAATGAGCAGTTCTTC.

The chain combines TRBV2 with TRBJ1-1; no reliable D call. V gave up 5 bases and J gave up 2 bases, with 12 bases separating them. Looked up from germline, CDR1 is SNHLY and CDR2 is FYNNEI. The CDR3 loop spans 14 amino acids. The CDR3 sequence: CASSLALSNTEAFF. The CDR3, as DNA: TGTGCCAGCAGTTTAGCCCTCTCAAACACTGAAGCTTTCTTT.

The chain has TRBV19 and TRBJ2-5; 8 bases agree with TRBD1. V was pared by 3 bases and J by 1 base, with 7 bases of the junction left unmatched. CDR1 is LNHDA, CDR2 SQIVND, per germline (reference sequence). The CDR3 is 16 residues long. Here the CDR3 reads CASSMPGQVLQETQYF. The CDR3 nucleotides read TGTGCCAGTAGTATGCCGGGACAGGTTCTCCAAGAGACCCAGTACTTC.

The genes are TRBV2 and TRBJ2-1, with 7 bases identical to TRBD2. The germline CDR1 and CDR2 sequences are SNHLY and FYNNEI. The CDR3 is made up of 16 amino acids. J was trimmed by 0 bases and V by 3 bases; bases with no gene match: 5. CDR3 sequence reads: CASSDSGGSSYNEQFF. CDR3 sequence (DNA): TGTGCCAGCAGTGACTCGGGCGGGAGCTCCTACAATGAGCAGTTCTTC.

This clone showed up just a few times. The genes are TRBV5-1 and TRBJ1-1; 9 bases are a match to TRBD1. Trimming took 4 bases from V and 1 from J; bases not matched to a gene: 2. CDR1 and CDR2 (germline): SGHRS, YFSETQ. The CDR3 extends over 14 amino acids. The CDR3 nucleotides are TGCGCCAGCAGCGCACAGGGGGCGAACACTGAAGCTTTCTTT. This codes for CASSAQGANTEAFF.

The V call is TRBV5-5, the J call TRBJ2-1; D is possibly TRBD2 (5 bases). With 0 bases removed from V and 2 bases from J, the gap between germline ends came to 9 bases. The CDR3 length is 15 residues. Germline loops: CDR1 SGHKS, CDR2 YYEKEE (reference sequence). Here the CDR3 DNA reads TGTGCCAGCAGCTTGGCTCGGGGAACCTACAATGAGCAGTTCTTC. It codes for CASSLARGTYNEQFF.

V and J are TRBV19 and TRBJ1-4; 10 nucleotides match TRBD1. This CDR3 is 15 amino acids long. J gave up 8 bases and V 5 bases, and 8 bases lay outside the gene matches. Per germline, CDR1 LNHDA and CDR2 SQIVND (reference sequence). CDR3 sequence: CASSPRQGAREKLFF. The CDR3 DNA reads TGTGCCAGTAGTCCCCGACAGGGGGCGAGGGAAAAACTGTTTTTT.

The CDR3 coding sequence is TGTGCCTGGAGGGTAGCGGGAGGAACCGGGGAGCTGTTTTTT. Translating gives CAWRVAGGTGELFF. The V gene is TRBV30, the J gene TRBJ2-2; 10 positions agree with TRBD2. CDR1 and CDR2 from the germline V gene are GTSNPN and SVGIG (reference sequence). The length of the CDR3 is 14 residues. V dropped 3 bases and J dropped 5; count of bases not matched to a gene: 3.

This chain joins TRBV12-3 or TRBV12-4 and TRBJ2-3, with D possibly TRBD2 on 6 matching bases. This CDR3 has 12 residues. Trimming removed 3 bases from V and 6 bases from J, with 7 bases in between. As DNA, the CDR3 is TGTGCCAGCAGTTTTGGGGGGGATACGCAGTATTTT. It yields the protein CASSFGGDTQYF.

This clone was seen more than once but under ten times. V gene TRBV6-2 or TRBV6-3 combines with J gene TRBJ2-1; 12 bases are a match to TRBD2. Germline V lookup: CDR1 MNHEY, CDR2 SVGEGT. The V segment lost 6 bases and the J segment 0 bases; nucleotides outside the gene matches: 12. The CDR3 runs 19 residues. DNA for the CDR3: TGTGCCAGCAGCGTACGTCTAGCGGGAGGGCCGAGCTCCTACAATGAGCAGTTCTTC. Its translation is CASSVRLAGGPSSYNEQFF.

This sequence joins TRBV7-2 and TRBJ2-7; 12 nucleotides align to TRBD1. The CDR3 sequence is 15 residues long. Germline CDR1 and CDR2: SGHTA and FQGNSA. The V segment lost 4 bases and the J segment 5 bases; nucleotides outside the gene matches: 6. CDR3 loop: CASSSMGTGGNEQYF. The DNA of the CDR3 is TGTGCCAGCAGCTCAATGGGGACAGGGGGCAACGAGCAGTACTTC.